A selection of T cell receptor beta chains follows, all from one sample in a study of shared clonotypes between healthy human individuals. Only in-frame clones appear in the TCRdb table, and some are missing; sequencing was by immunoSEQ multiplex PCR. The data hold a few million clones, with 92% observed a single time. The sample consisted of naive CD4+ T cells from PBMCs. All receptors come from a man aged 18 to 30 in good health. Some clones in this sample may be carry-over from other donors' samples. The conserved cysteine and the conserved F or W are not part of the CDR3 here.

v_call	cdr3_length	j_call	cdr3_aa
TRBV5-4	14	TRBJ2-3	ASSLQDRVSTDTQY
TRBV5-6	10	TRBJ2-1	ASSLEADEQF
TRBV7-2	14	TRBJ2-5	ASSSGVSEEGETQY
TRBV29-1	12	TRBJ2-5	SVVPGPNQETQY
TRBV19	10	TRBJ2-3	ATGQGFVTQY
TRBV6-1	13	TRBJ2-1	ASLGTASSYNEQF
TRBV29-1	11	TRBJ1-5	SVARGQNQPQH
TRBV30	11	TRBJ2-5	AWDRAPRETQY
TRBV7-2	14	TRBJ1-1	ASSSRMGVRYTEAF
TRBV25-1	11	TRBJ1-1	ASSERRFTEAF
TRBV6-5	11	TRBJ2-1	ASRWTRNNEQF
TRBV11-1	12	TRBJ2-5	ASSPGQAWKTQY
TRBV2	12	TRBJ1-2	ASSGTGKRGGYT
TRBV11-2	14	TRBJ2-2	ASSLLRTGWTGELF
TRBV6-5	11	TRBJ1-2	ASSPKKYYGYT
TRBV19	14	TRBJ2-3	ASSARTVLSTDTQY
TRBV29-1	11	TRBJ2-7	SVEVGQGYEQY
TRBV2	11	TRBJ1-5	ASSGTGDQPQH
TRBV18	13	TRBJ2-7	ASSPPGQGAHEQY
TRBV10-3	9	TRBJ2-1	AISARDEQF
TRBV6-1	10	TRBJ2-7	ASSEVPYEQY
TRBV7-2	12	TRBJ1-1	ASSLVGGLSEAF
TRBV5-1	12	TRBJ2-3	ASSRGQGTDTQY
TRBV6-5	10	TRBJ2-7	ASSWDSYEQY
TRBV18	11	TRBJ1-1	ASSPGDSSEAF
TRBV7-9	12	TRBJ2-7	ASSLGTGHYEQY